A single sample gave rise to the 29 T cell receptor beta chains below, sequenced in a study of long-term antiretroviral therapy in people with HIV. This was the immunoSEQ v3.0 assay at survey level. The protocol was immunoSEQ multiplex PCR, while the TCRdb copy is restricted to in-frame clones and leaves out a portion. The sample holds 38,000 or so clones, 94% seen once. The sample consisted of unsorted PBMCs, taken roughly 9.4 years after starting antiretroviral therapy. These receptors were taken from a man aged 25 to 40 with HIV.

The V gene is TRBV6-1, the J gene TRBJ2-7; D might be TRBD1 (6 bases). V was shortened by 2 bases and J by 3 bases, with 11 bases between the two germline ends. This CDR3 contains 14 residues. Germline V lookup: CDR1 MNHNS, CDR2 SASEGT. CDR3 sequence reads: CASSESGAYYEQYV. The CDR3 DNA is TGTGCCAGCAGTGAATCAGGGGCCTACTACGAGCAGTACGTC.

J is TRBJ2-2 and V is TRBV27; weak D call: TRBD2 (6 bases). Germline V gene lookup returns CDR1 MNHEY and CDR2 SMNVEV (reference sequence). With 10 bases removed from V and 1 base from J, the gap between germline ends came to 13 bases. CDR3 size: 14 residues. The CDR3 DNA sequence: TGTGCCACCAAAGGGACTCGGAACACCGGGGAGCTGTTTTTT. Translation gives CATKGTRNTGELFF.

The chain combines TRBV7-9 with TRBJ1-2; maybe TRBD1 (6 bases). Germline values: CDR1 SEHNR, CDR2 FQNEAQ (reference sequence). V was cut by 5 bases and J by 3 bases, with 22 bases left in between. This CDR3 spans 17 amino acids. CDR3 residues: CASSPRQVISLHYGYTF. The DNA for the CDR3 is TGTGCCAGCAGCCCCAGACAGGTTATCTCCCTACACTATGGCTACACCTTC.

V gene TRBV19 combines with J gene TRBJ1-3; D unresolved. This CDR3 is 12 amino acids long. Trimming took 4 bases from V and 6 from J, leaving 7 bases between them. Germline lookup yields CDR1 LNHDA and CDR2 SQIVND (reference sequence). The CDR3 region has the DNA TGTGCCAGTAGTACAAGACAAAACACCATATATTTT. Translation gives CASSTRQNTIYF.

The chain recombines TRBV7-9 with TRBJ1-1; D remains unclear. In germline, CDR1 is SEHNR, CDR2 FQNEAQ (reference sequence). This CDR3 spans 13 amino acids. V dropped 1 base and J dropped 3 bases, with 6 bases sitting between them. DNA for the CDR3: TGTGCCAGCAGCTTAGAAAGCGACACTGAAGCTTTCTTT. Protein sequence: CASSLESDTEAFF.

The chain combines TRBV9 with TRBJ2-2, with D hard to call. This CDR3 has 13 residues. V lost 4 bases and J lost 5, with 9 bases in between. CDR1 is SGDLS, CDR2 YYNGEE, per germline. CDR3 DNA sequence: TGTGCCAGCAGCCCAGTAAGGACCGGGGAGCTGTTTTTT. Protein product: CASSPVRTGELFF.

This clone was seen a few times. The chain employs TRBV6-4 and TRBJ2-1, with TRBD2 matching 12 bases. The germline CDR1 and CDR2 sequences are MRHNA and SNTAGT. This CDR3 has 15 amino acids. Trimming cost V 0 bases and J 6 bases; bases outside gene matches: 0. The CDR3, as DNA: TGTGCCAGCAGTGACTCACTAGCGGGGGGCAATGAGCAGTTCTTC. This codes for CASSDSLAGGNEQFF.

The genes are TRBV2 and TRBJ2-3; D might be TRBD2 (6 bases). The CDR3 totals 14 residues. Germline V gene lookup returns CDR1 SNHLY and CDR2 FYNNEI. Trimming took 3 bases from V and 6 from J, leaving 13 bases between them. CDR3 nucleotides: TGTGCCAGCAGTGATGAGGGCGGGGCGGATACGCAGTATTTT. Its protein is CASSDEGGADTQYF.

The chain links TRBV5-4 to TRBJ1-2; D remains ambiguous. The length of the CDR3 is 15 residues. CDR1 and CDR2 from the germline V gene are SGHNT and YYREEE (reference sequence). V was trimmed by 0 bases and J by 0 bases, leaving 9 bases between them. The CDR3 DNA follows: TGTGCCAGCAGCTTGGATTCCAGATCTAACTATGGCTACACCTTC. This encodes CASSLDSRSNYGYTF.

The genes are TRBV6-1 and TRBJ2-7, with a weak D call TRBD1 (5 bases). Trimming pared 6 bases from V and 4 bases from J, leaving 13 bases between. CDR1 and CDR2 (germline): MNHNS, SASEGT. This CDR3 region has 13 residues. CDR3 in DNA: TGTGCCAGCAGAGACAGTTATCAGTACGAGCAGTACGTC. The encoded protein is CASRDSYQYEQYV.

A single count supports this clone. The rearrangement links TRBV4-1 to TRBJ2-7; 8 bases map to TRBD2. CDR3 size: 14 residues. V trimming: 2 bases; J trimming: 5 bases; junction bases outside the gene matches: 5. Germline V CDR1 and CDR2: MGHRA, YSYEKL. The CDR3 region is CASSQKRGIDEQYF. For the CDR3, the DNA is TGCGCCAGCAGCCAAAAGCGGGGGATCGACGAGCAGTACTTC.

The chain couples TRBV28 to TRBJ2-7; 12 bases agree with TRBD1. CDR1 is MDHEN and CDR2 is SYDVKM in the germline V gene. Germline trimming cut 4 bases from V and 5 bases from J; bases unmatched to any gene: 6. The CDR3 loop spans 15 amino acids. CDR3 in DNA: TGTGCCAGCAGTTACACGGGACAGGGGGCACACGAGCAGTACTTC. Its protein is CASSYTGQGAHEQYF.

The V call is TRBV5-1, the J call TRBJ2-3, with D perhaps assigned TRBD1 or TRBD2 (5 bases each). This CDR3 has 15 residues. V gave up 4 bases and J gave up 4 bases, with 16 bases separating them. Germline V gene lookup returns CDR1 SGHRS and CDR2 YFSETQ. The CDR3 loop reads CASSPLSLGADTQYF. The CDR3 nucleotides read TGCGCCAGCAGCCCCCTTTCACTAGGGGCAGATACGCAGTATTTT. Combining the CDR3 with reference TRBV5-1 and TRBJ2-3 gives the whole variable domain KAGVTQTPRYLIKTRGQQVTLSCSPISGHRSVSWYQQTPGQGLQFLFEYFSETQRNKGNFPGRFSGRQFSNSRSEMNVSTLELGDSALYLCASSPLSLGADTQYFGPGTRLTVL.

The chain recombines TRBV10-3 with TRBJ1-4, with a tentative D call TRBD1 (6 bases). V gave up 8 bases and J gave up 5 bases, with 9 bases separating them. The germline CDR1 and CDR2 sequences are ENHRY and SYGVKD. The CDR3 is 12 residues long. Here the CDR3 DNA reads TGTGCCATCCGGGACACCAATGAAAAACTGTTTTTT. Translated, it gives CAIRDTNEKLFF.

This clone has a handful of counts. The V call is TRBV2, the J call TRBJ2-7; D gene uncertain. Germline CDR1 is SNHLY and CDR2 is FYNNEI. Between the trimmed V and J ends, which lost 3 bases and 2 bases, there was a span of 8 bases. The CDR3 extends over 13 amino acids. The DNA of the CDR3 is TGTGCCAGCAGTGATATGTTGACCTACGAGCAGTACGTC. Protein product: CASSDMLTYEQYV.

This chain joins TRBV5-1 and TRBJ1-1; D unresolved. CDR3 length: 17 residues. Germline loops: CDR1 SGHRS, CDR2 YFSETQ. The V end lost 0 bases, the J end lost 1 base, and 16 bases lay between the germline ends. The CDR3 protein is CASSLGLFGDRNTEAFF. CDR3 in DNA: TGCGCCAGCAGCTTGGGGTTATTTGGGGATCGGAACACTGAAGCTTTCTTT.

The chain recombines TRBV10-1 with TRBJ2-3, with TRBD2 identical over 10 bases. The germline gives CDR1 WNHNN, CDR2 SYGVQD (reference sequence). The ends lost 0 bases at V and 5 bases at J; junction bases unmatched: 5. The CDR3 loop spans 16 amino acids. CDR3: CASSESLAGEQDTQYF. In nucleotides, the CDR3 is TGCGCCAGCAGTGAGTCTCTAGCGGGGGAGCAAGATACGCAGTATTTT.

The table lists this clone with a count of one. The V gene is TRBV27, the J gene TRBJ1-6; D ambiguous. Per the germline V gene, CDR1 is MNHEY and CDR2 is SMNVEV (reference sequence). Deletions cut 5 bases from V and 0 bases from J, with 14 bases between. This CDR3 contains 17 residues. The CDR3 sequence: CASSREAVSSYNSPLHF. The CDR3 nucleotides read TGTGCCAGCAGTCGGGAGGCCGTGAGCTCCTATAATTCACCCCTCCACTTT.

J is TRBJ1-5 and V is TRBV10-3, with 8 nucleotides matching TRBD1. Unmatched junction bases numbered 5, after V lost 3 bases and J lost 7 bases. The germline CDR1 and CDR2 sequences are ENHRY and SYGVKD. The CDR3 covers 14 residues. CDR3 residues: CAISDQGARQPQHF. CDR3 nucleotide sequence: TGTGCCATCAGTGATCAGGGGGCAAGGCAGCCCCAGCATTTT.

The J gene is TRBJ2-3, the V gene TRBV19; no firm D call. CDR3 length: 13 residues. Trimming removed 3 bases at V and 4 bases at J, with 8 bases between. From germline, CDR1 is LNHDA and CDR2 SQIVND (reference sequence). DNA for the CDR3: TGTGCCAGTAGTATCGGTCTCGCAGATACGCAGTATTTT. It is translated as CASSIGLADTQYF. Looking up the rest from reference TRBV19 and TRBJ2-3 gives the full variable domain: DGGITQSPKYLFRKEGQNVTLSCEQNLNHDAMYWYRQDPGQGLRLIYYSQIVNDFQKGDIAEGYSVSREKKESFPLTVTSAQKNPTAFYLCASSIGLADTQYFGPGTRLTVL.

The chain combines TRBV6-4 with TRBJ2-3; TRBD2 aligns across 15 bases. Trimming removed 6 bases from V and 2 bases from J; junction bases left unmatched: 6. From germline, CDR1 is MRHNA and CDR2 SNTAGT. This CDR3 contains 17 residues. The CDR3 here is CASSAGTSGGNTDTQYF. CDR3 DNA sequence: TGTGCCAGCAGCGCCGGGACTAGCGGGGGGAACACAGATACGCAGTATTTT.

The chain carries TRBV7-9 and TRBJ2-5; TRBD2 agrees at 7 bases. V was pared by 1 base and J by 7 bases, with 9 bases of the junction left unmatched. The CDR3 contains 15 residues. Germline CDR1 is SEHNR and CDR2 is FQNEAQ (reference sequence). The CDR3 DNA follows: TGTGCCAGCAGCTTAGGGCCTGGGAGGGCTGTGACCCAGTACTTC. Residues: CASSLGPGRAVTQYF.

V gene TRBV4-2 combines with J gene TRBJ1-4; 7 bases align to TRBD1. J gave up 7 bases and V 1 base, and 6 bases lay outside the gene matches. Germline CDR1 is LGHNA and CDR2 is YNFKEQ. This CDR3 contains 15 residues. The chain's CDR3 is CASSQGDSSSEKLFF. The CDR3 nucleotides are TGTGCCAGCAGCCAAGGGGACAGCAGCTCTGAAAAACTGTTTTTT.

The gene calls are TRBV25-1 and TRBJ2-6; D remains ambiguous. Germline CDR1 MGHDK, CDR2 SYGVNS. V was pared by 3 bases and J by 2 bases, with 8 bases between. This CDR3 has 15 residues. CDR3 residues: CASSDPVAGANVLTF. The CDR3 DNA reads as TGTGCCAGCAGTGATCCCGTAGCTGGGGCCAACGTCCTGACTTTC.

CDR3 region: CASSPRQGARSYEQYF. In DNA, the CDR3 is TGTGCCAGCAGCCCGCGACAGGGGGCGAGGAGCTACGAGCAGTACTTC. The chain uses TRBV7-9 and TRBJ2-7, with 10 bases aligning to TRBD1. Trimming at V came to 5 bases and at J to 3 bases, leaving 10 bases not matched to a gene. This CDR3 region has 16 residues. CDR1 and CDR2 (germline): SEHNR, FQNEAQ (reference sequence).

The V and J genes are TRBV19 and TRBJ2-2; no clear D gene. CDR1 is LNHDA, CDR2 SQIVND, per germline (reference sequence). This CDR3 has 15 residues. Trimming removed 5 bases at V and 1 base at J, with 11 bases between. The CDR3 nucleotides are TGTGCCAGTAGTCTCTTAGATAGGAACACCGGGGAGCTGTTTTTT. This gives the protein CASSLLDRNTGELFF.

V is TRBV10-1 and J is TRBJ2-4; tentatively, D is TRBD2 (6 bases). Germline CDR1 WNHNN, CDR2 SYGVQD (reference sequence). This CDR3 region has 15 residues. V was clipped by 3 bases and J by 8 bases, with 17 bases between them. The CDR3 loop reads CASSETGSTGDIQYF. In DNA, the CDR3 is TGCGCCAGCAGTGAAACCGGATCGACGGGGGACATTCAGTACTTC.

V is TRBV6-1 and J is TRBJ1-2; D may be TRBD1 (5 bases). This CDR3 has 13 residues. Trimming left V 3 bases short and J 4 bases short, with 9 bases between. The germline CDR1 and CDR2 sequences are MNHNS and SASEGT. The CDR3: CASSDPRGYGYTF. The CDR3 DNA sequence: TGTGCCAGCAGTGACCCAAGGGGCTATGGCTACACCTTC.

The rearrangement uses TRBV30 and TRBJ2-2; D not certain. From germline, CDR1 is GTSNPN and CDR2 SVGIG (reference sequence). This CDR3 has 14 amino acids. Trimming stripped 0 bases from V and 6 bases from J, with 11 bases between. In nucleotides, the CDR3 is TGTGCCTGGAGTGTAACCGGGCTGCCCGGGGAGCTGTTTTTT. It yields the protein CAWSVTGLPGELFF.